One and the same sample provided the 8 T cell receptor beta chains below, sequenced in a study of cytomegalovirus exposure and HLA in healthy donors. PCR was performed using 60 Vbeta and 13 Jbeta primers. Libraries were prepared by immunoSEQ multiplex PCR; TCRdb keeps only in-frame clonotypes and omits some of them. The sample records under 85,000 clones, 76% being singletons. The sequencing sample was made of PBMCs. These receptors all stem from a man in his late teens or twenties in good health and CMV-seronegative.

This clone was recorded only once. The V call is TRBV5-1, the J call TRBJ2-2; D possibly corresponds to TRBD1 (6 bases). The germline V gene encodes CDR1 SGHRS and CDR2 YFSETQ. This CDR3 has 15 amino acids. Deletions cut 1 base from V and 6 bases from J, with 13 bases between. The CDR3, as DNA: TGCGCCAGCAGCTTGCAGGGGTCGATGCCCGGGGAGCTGTTTTTT. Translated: CASSLQGSMPGELFF.

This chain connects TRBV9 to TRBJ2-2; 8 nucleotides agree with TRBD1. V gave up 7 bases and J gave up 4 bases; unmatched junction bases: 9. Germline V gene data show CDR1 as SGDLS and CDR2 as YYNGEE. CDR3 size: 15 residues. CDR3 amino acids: CASSPGTGGTGELFF. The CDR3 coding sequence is TGTGCCAGCTCCCCCGGGACAGGAGGCACCGGGGAGCTGTTTTTT.

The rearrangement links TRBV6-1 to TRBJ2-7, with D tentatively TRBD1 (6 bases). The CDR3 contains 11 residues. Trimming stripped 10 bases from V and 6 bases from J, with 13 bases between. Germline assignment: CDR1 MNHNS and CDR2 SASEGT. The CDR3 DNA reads TGTGCCATCCACAGGGAAGGCGAGCAGTACTTC. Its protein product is CAIHREGEQYF.

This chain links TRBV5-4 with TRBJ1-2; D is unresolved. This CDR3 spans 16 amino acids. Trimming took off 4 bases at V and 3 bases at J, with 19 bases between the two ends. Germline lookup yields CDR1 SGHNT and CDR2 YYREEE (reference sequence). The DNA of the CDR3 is TGTGCCAGCAGCCCCTCCTGGGCCAAAGACGACTATGGCTACACCTTC. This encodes CASSPSWAKDDYGYTF.

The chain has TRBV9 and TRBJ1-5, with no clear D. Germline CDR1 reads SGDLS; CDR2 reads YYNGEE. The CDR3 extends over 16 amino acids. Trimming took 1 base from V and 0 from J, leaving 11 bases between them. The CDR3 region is CASSVSRILSNQPQHF. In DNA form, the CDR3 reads TGTGCCAGCAGCGTATCGAGGATTCTTAGCAATCAGCCCCAGCATTTT.

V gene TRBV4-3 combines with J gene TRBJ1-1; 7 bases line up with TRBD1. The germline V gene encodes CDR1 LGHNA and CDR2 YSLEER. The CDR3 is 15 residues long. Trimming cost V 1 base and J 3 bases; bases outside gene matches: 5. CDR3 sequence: CASSQVQGVHTEAFF. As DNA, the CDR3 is TGCGCCAGCAGCCAAGTCCAGGGGGTACACACTGAAGCTTTCTTT.

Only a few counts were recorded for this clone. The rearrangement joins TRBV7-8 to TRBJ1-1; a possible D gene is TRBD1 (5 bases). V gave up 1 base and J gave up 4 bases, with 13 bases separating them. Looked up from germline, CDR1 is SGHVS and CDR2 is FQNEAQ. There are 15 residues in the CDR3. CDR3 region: CASSLDGRGFTEAFF. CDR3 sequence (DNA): TGTGCCAGCAGCTTAGACGGCCGGGGGTTCACTGAAGCTTTCTTT.

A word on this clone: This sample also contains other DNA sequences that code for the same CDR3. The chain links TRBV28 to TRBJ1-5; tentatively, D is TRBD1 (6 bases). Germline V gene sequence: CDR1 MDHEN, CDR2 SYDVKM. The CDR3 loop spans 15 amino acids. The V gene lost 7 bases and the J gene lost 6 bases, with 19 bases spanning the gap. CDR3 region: CASKWGLMGAQPQHF. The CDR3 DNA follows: TGTGCCAGCAAATGGGGCCTAATGGGGGCTCAGCCCCAGCATTTT. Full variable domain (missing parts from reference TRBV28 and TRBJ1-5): DVKVTQSSRYLVKRTGEKVFLECVQDMDHENMFWYRQDPGLGLRLIYFSYDVKMKEKGDIPEGYSVSREKKERFSLILESASTNQTSMYLCASKWGLMGAQPQHFGDGTRLSIL.